Shown below are 21 T cell receptor beta chains from a single sample sequenced in a study of T cells in Graves' hyperthyroidism and ophthalmopathy. It was RNA transcripts that yielded the amplified TCR beta CDR3 regions. An initial round of RT-PCR targeting the TCR CDR3 relied on the HTBI primer set. In TCRdb, the multiplex PCR reads were re-called with MiXCR into one record per CDR3 protein. The top ten hold about 14% of the sample, which has under 450,000 distinct CDR3 sequences, approximately 14% seen once. Input material: blood. All receptors derive from a woman aged 18-29 years with Graves' hyperthyroidism.

This clonotype was seen at least ten times. CDR3 loop: CASSLRISGRAAEQFF. DNA of the CDR3: TGTGCCAGCAGCCTAAGGATAAGCGGGAGGGCAGCTGAGCAGTTCTTC. This rearrangement joins TRBV3-1 to TRBJ2-1; 10 bases agree with TRBD2. V lost 4 bases to trimming and J lost 9 bases; unmatched junction nucleotides: 12. The germline CDR1 and CDR2 sequences are LGHDT and YNNKEL (reference sequence). This CDR3 spans 16 amino acids.

The gene calls are TRBV5-6 and TRBJ2-1; D remains unclear. The CDR3 runs to 15 residues. Per the germline V gene, CDR1 is SGHDT and CDR2 is YYEEEE. Trimming pared 0 bases from V and 14 bases from J, leaving 21 bases between. The CDR3: CASSLALPMGNSEFF. DNA for the CDR3: TGTGCCAGCAGCTTGGCCTTGCCAATGGGGAATTCTGAGTTCTTC.

Many counts were recorded for this clonotype. This chain joins TRBV7-8 and TRBJ2-5; D not resolved. Trimming pared 0 bases from V and 1 base from J, leaving 9 bases between. The germline V gene encodes CDR1 SGHVS and CDR2 FQNEAQ. The length of the CDR3 is 15 residues. The DNA for the CDR3 is TGTGCCAGCAGCTTAGCTTGGGGAATCCAAGAGACCCAGTACTTC. Translation gives CASSLAWGIQETQYF.

This clonotype was seen repeatedly, ten times or more. The gene calls are TRBV7-9 and TRBJ2-1; D remains unclear. CDR1 and CDR2 (germline): SEHNR, FQNEAQ (reference sequence). V was pared by 2 bases and J by 0 bases, with 11 bases between. This CDR3 is 16 amino acids long. In DNA form, the CDR3 reads TGTGCCAGCAGCTTACCTAGGGCGAGCTCCTACAATGAGCAGTTCTTC. The encoded protein is CASSLPRASSYNEQFF.

This clonotype was found many times. The V and J genes are TRBV28 and TRBJ2-3; 13 bases map to TRBD2. Germline CDR1 and CDR2: MDHEN and SYDVKM. The CDR3 has 15 residues. J gave up 5 bases and V 7 bases, and 6 bases lay outside the gene matches. CDR3 sequence: CASKGLAGRIDTQYF. The CDR3 region has the DNA TGTGCCAGCAAGGGACTAGCGGGACGTATAGATACGCAGTATTTT.

This clonotype was seen at least ten times. V gene TRBV7-2 combines with J gene TRBJ2-3, with TRBD2 matching over 16 bases. Germline V gene lookup returns CDR1 SGHTA and CDR2 FQGNSA. CDR3 length: 18 residues. Germline trimming cut 5 bases from V and 4 bases from J; bases unmatched to any gene: 9. Here the CDR3 reads CASSQGLAGGRRADTQYF. The CDR3 DNA is TGTGCCAGCAGCCAGGGACTAGCGGGGGGGAGGCGCGCAGATACGCAGTATTTT. Together with reference TRBV7-2 and TRBJ2-3, the CDR3 gives the full variable domain: GAGVSQSPSNKVTEKGKDVELRCDPISGHTALYWYRQSLGQGLEFLIYFQGNSAPDKSGLPSDRFSAERTGGSVSTLTIQRTQQEDSAVYLCASSQGLAGGRRADTQYFGPGTRLTVL.

This clonotype has at least ten counts. The CDR3 sequence is CASSPPEGGRVNEQFF. The CDR3 nucleotides are TGTGCCAGCAGCCCCCCGGAAGGGGGACGGGTCAATGAGCAGTTCTTC. V gene TRBV7-9 combines with J gene TRBJ2-1; D might be TRBD1 (6 bases). Trimming left V 5 bases short and J 6 bases short, with 20 bases between. CDR3 length: 16 amino acids. The germline CDR1 and CDR2 sequences are SEHNR and FQNEAQ (reference sequence).

To note about this clonotype: One end of the junction fails to match germline, which may point to a read error. The J gene is TRBJ1-2, the V gene TRBV3-1, with D tentatively TRBD1 (5 bases). CDR1 is LGHDT and CDR2 is YNNKEL in the germline V gene (reference sequence). The CDR3 length is 18 residues. This CDR3 is CVSSQDLGGNPDSGGYTF. DNA of the CDR3: TGTGTCAGCAGCCAAGATCTCGGGGGAAACCCTGACTCGGGTGGCTACACCTTC.

This clonotype was seen ten or more times. The J gene is TRBJ2-7, the V gene TRBV3-1, with 7 nucleotides matching TRBD2. The CDR3 has 15 residues. Germline V gene data show CDR1 as LGHDT and CDR2 as YNNKEL (reference sequence). J was trimmed by 2 bases and V by 4 bases; bases with no gene match: 8. The CDR3 DNA reads as TGTGCCAGCAGCCCTACTGGGGGGGGGACCTACGAGCAGTACTTC. It specifies CASSPTGGGTYEQYF.

The chain links TRBV7-2 to TRBJ2-7; no clear D. V was pared by 5 bases and J by 4 bases, with 15 bases between. The CDR3 is made up of 14 amino acids. Germline-derived CDR1 and CDR2 are SGHTA and FQGNSA. The chain's CDR3 is CASSMADTGYEQYF. Written as DNA, the CDR3 is TGTGCCAGCAGCATGGCCGATACCGGTTACGAGCAGTACTTC.

This clonotype has at least ten counts. V and J are TRBV29-1 and TRBJ2-7, with 12 bases identical to TRBD2. CDR1 and CDR2 from the germline V gene are SQVTM and ANQGSEA. The CDR3 covers 13 residues. V dropped 5 bases and J dropped 5; count of bases not matched to a gene: 4. The CDR3 region is CSVRTSGNDEQYF. The CDR3 coding sequence is TGCAGCGTTAGGACTAGCGGGAACGACGAGCAGTACTTC.

In its sample, this clonotype was seen many times. The chain combines TRBV20-1 with TRBJ1-2; D uncertain. CDR1 is DFQATT, CDR2 SNEGSKA, per germline (reference sequence). V was pared by 3 bases and J by 7 bases, with 21 bases between. The CDR3 consists of 15 residues. CDR3 in DNA: TGCAGTGCTAGTCTCCGAGCCCTCGGTGGCGGTGGCTACACCTTC. This gives the protein CSASLRALGGGGYTF.

DNA of the CDR3: TGTGCCAGCAGCTTGATGTGGTCTAGGGGCACGAACACTGAAGCTTTCTTT. Translated: CASSLMWSRGTNTEAFF. The V call is TRBV5-6, the J call TRBJ1-1; D possibly corresponds to TRBD1 (5 bases). The V gene lost 1 base and the J gene lost 1 base, with 17 bases spanning the gap. CDR3 size: 17 residues. Germline V CDR1 and CDR2: SGHDT, YYEEEE.

This clonotype was counted ten times or more. V is TRBV10-2 and J is TRBJ2-1; maybe TRBD1 (5 bases). Between the trimmed V and J ends, which lost 8 bases and 8 bases, there was a span of 16 bases. Germline CDR1 WSHSY, CDR2 SAAADI. There are 13 residues in the CDR3. CDR3 loop: CASLSDSAHEQFF. CDR3 coding DNA: TGCGCCAGCTTATCAGACAGTGCCCATGAGCAGTTCTTC.

The chain employs TRBV4-2 and TRBJ2-3; D gene uncertain. With 4 bases removed from V and 4 bases from J, the gap between germline ends came to 12 bases. Germline V gene sequence: CDR1 LGHNA, CDR2 YNFKEQ. This CDR3 contains 14 residues. CDR3 loop: CASSLQHLPDTQYF. The CDR3 region has the DNA TGTGCCAGCAGCCTCCAGCACCTACCAGATACGCAGTATTTT.

This clonotype was picked up a small number of times. V is TRBV20-1 and J is TRBJ1-4, with a possible D match to TRBD1 (5 bases). V was cut by 0 bases and J by 7 bases, with 15 bases left in between. The CDR3 has 15 amino acids. Germline loops: CDR1 DFQATT, CDR2 SNEGSKA (reference sequence). The DNA for the CDR3 is TGCAGTGCTAGAGATTTTGACAGTACCGCTGAAAAACTGTTTTTT. Protein product: CSARDFDSTAEKLFF.

A few counts support this clonotype. The CDR3, as DNA: TGTGCCACCTCAGGTTCAAGCTCCTACAATGAGCAGTTCTTC. Its protein is CATSGSSSYNEQFF. The chain couples TRBV15 to TRBJ2-1, with D unclear. The V and J ends lost 8 bases and 0 bases respectively, with 11 bases between them. The CDR3 spans 14 residues. Germline V gene lookup returns CDR1 LNHNV and CDR2 YYDKDF (reference sequence).

As concerns this clonotype: A read error may be the cause here, since a much bigger clone is one base away. The V call is TRBV6-9, the J call TRBJ1-2, with D possibly being TRBD1 (5 bases). Germline V gene sequence: CDR1 MNHGY, CDR2 SVAAGI. The CDR3 is made up of 14 amino acids. CDR3 loop: CASSIRQNLYGCTF. CDR3 coding DNA: TGTGCCAGCAGTATCCGACAGAACCTCTATGGCTGCACCTTC.

V and J are TRBV14 and TRBJ2-5, with unresolved D. V was trimmed by 3 bases and J by 5 bases, leaving 7 bases between them. CDR3 length: 12 residues. Germline V gene lookup returns CDR1 SGHDN and CDR2 FVKESK. In DNA, the CDR3 is TGTGCCAGCAGCCAGTACTCCGAGACCCAGTACTTC. It is translated as CASSQYSETQYF.

The V gene is TRBV9, the J gene TRBJ1-6, with unresolved D. The germline V gene encodes CDR1 SGDLS and CDR2 YYNGEE. V shed 3 bases and J shed 6 bases, with 19 bases lying between them. The CDR3 extends over 17 amino acids. CDR3 amino acids: CASSAYRAPTGNSPLHF. The DNA for the CDR3 is TGTGCCAGCAGCGCCTACCGGGCCCCGACGGGTAATTCACCCCTCCACTTT.

This clonotype was observed a handful of times. The V and J genes are TRBV6-1 and TRBJ2-1; tentatively, D is TRBD1 (6 bases). The CDR3 spans 16 residues. Germline values: CDR1 MNHNS, CDR2 SASEGT. V lost 8 bases and J 0 bases, leaving 17 bases between the germline ends. The CDR3 here is CASPNLTDSSYNEQFF. CDR3 sequence (DNA): TGTGCCAGCCCGAACTTGACGGACAGCTCCTACAATGAGCAGTTCTTC.